This passage covers 28 T cell receptor beta chains from one sample sequenced in a study of T cell responses to AZD1222 COVID-19 vaccine (dated by TCRdb to the early 2020s). Library prep was done by the immunoSEQ multiplex PCR assay. In TCRdb, the immuneACCESS table is reduced to in-frame sequences with V and J assigned. These tables do not hold every clone; where another copy was compared, an unresolved V gene accounts for under half, and the others remain unexplained. This sample lists 110,000 to 150,000 clones; around nine tenths were detected once. The ten largest clones represent around 3.1% of the sample. This specimen's time point label, interpreted: about 28 days (+/-7) after the second vaccine dose. Source: peripheral blood, taken 28 days after the second AZD1222 dose. Source of these receptors: an adult who received the AZD1222 COVID-19 vaccine.

The chain joins TRBV9 to TRBJ2-1; D possibly corresponds to TRBD2 (5 bases). Germline V gene sequence: CDR1 SGDLS, CDR2 YYNGEE. Trimming pared 10 bases from V and 3 bases from J, leaving 20 bases between. There are 15 residues in the CDR3. CDR3 sequence (DNA): TGTGCCGGAGGCCCCGAGAACGCACTCTACAATGAGCAGTTCTTC. Amino acids: CAGGPENALYNEQFF.

Here the CDR3 DNA reads TGTGCCTGGAAGGTACAGGGCTCAGATACGCAGTATTTT. As protein: CAWKVQGSDTQYF. The chain is built from TRBV30 and TRBJ2-3, with a weak D call TRBD1 (6 bases). Trimming pared 4 bases from V and 4 bases from J, leaving 12 bases between. There are 13 residues in the CDR3. The germline V gene has CDR1 GTSNPN and CDR2 SVGIG (reference sequence).

The rearrangement joins TRBV3-1 (or the pseudogene TRBV3-2) to TRBJ1-1; 7 nucleotides match TRBD1. Trimming took 1 base from V and 1 from J; bases not matched to a gene: 6. The germline V gene has CDR1 LGHDT and CDR2 YNNKEL (reference sequence). This CDR3 spans 16 amino acids. CDR3 bases: TGTGCCAGCAGCCAAGGGGGGGACAGACCGAACACTGAAGCTTTCTTT. Translation: CASSQGGDRPNTEAFF.

This sequence joins TRBV4-1 and TRBJ1-3; 7 bases align to TRBD1. V lost 7 bases, J lost 4 bases, and 7 bases stayed unmatched. This CDR3 has 14 amino acids. Looked up from germline, CDR1 is MGHRA and CDR2 is YSYEKL. CDR3 amino acids: CASTTTGDGNTIYF. The CDR3 nucleotides read TGCGCCAGCACCACCACAGGGGACGGAAACACCATATATTTT.

This clone has a handful of counts. This chain links TRBV29-1 with TRBJ1-1, with D uncertain. This CDR3 is 12 amino acids long. In germline, CDR1 is SQVTM, CDR2 ANQGSEA. The V end lost 7 bases, the J end lost 5 bases, and 14 bases lay between the germline ends. CDR3 in amino acids: CSARAGETEAFF. In DNA form, the CDR3 reads TGCAGCGCTAGGGCCGGGGAAACTGAAGCTTTCTTT.

The rearrangement links TRBV3-1 (or the pseudogene TRBV3-2) to TRBJ2-3; D is possibly TRBD2 (6 bases). The CDR3 is made up of 15 amino acids. Germline loops: CDR1 LGHDT, CDR2 YNNKEL (reference sequence). The V end was cut by 4 bases, the J end by 2 bases, with 13 bases between. CDR3 nucleotide sequence: TGTGCCAGCAGCCGCGGAGCGGGCGTCACAGATACGCAGTATTTT. It encodes CASSRGAGVTDTQYF.

Only one count was recorded for this clone. The chain combines TRBV20-1 with TRBJ1-4; D uncertain. V lost 3 bases, J lost 8 bases, and 19 bases lay in between. CDR3 length: 15 residues. Germline V gene data show CDR1 as DFQATT and CDR2 as SNEGSKA (reference sequence). DNA of the CDR3: TGCAGTGCTAGTCCCATATGGGGTGTGGAGGAAAAACTGTTTTTT. Protein: CSASPIWGVEEKLFF.

This chain links TRBV15 with TRBJ2-7, with D uncertain. Germline assignment: CDR1 LNHNV and CDR2 YYDKDF (reference sequence). The CDR3 consists of 14 residues. Trimming pared 0 bases from V and 4 bases from J, leaving 10 bases between. The CDR3 region is CATSRDAVQYEQYF. The CDR3 DNA reads as TGTGCCACCAGCAGAGATGCAGTACAATACGAGCAGTACTTC. The full variable domain, in which reference TRBV15 and TRBJ2-7 provide the parts outside the CDR3, is DAMVIQNPRYQVTQFGKPVTLSCSQTLNHNVMYWYQQKSSQAPKLLFHYYDKDFNNEADTPDNFQSRRPNTSFCFLDIRSPGLGDTAMYLCATSRDAVQYEQYFGPGTRLTVT.

The gene calls are TRBV12-5 and TRBJ2-2, with unresolved D. The CDR3 consists of 13 residues. Deletions cut 7 bases from V and 4 bases from J, with 10 bases between. The germline gives CDR1 LGHNT, CDR2 FRNRAP. The CDR3 bases are TGTGCTAGTGTTGCCCCAAGCACCGGGGAGCTGTTTTTT. The encoded protein is CASVAPSTGELFF.

The chain recombines TRBV2 with TRBJ1-5; D ambiguous. The CDR3 is 13 residues long. Trimming stripped 6 bases from V and 4 bases from J, with 10 bases between. Germline V gives CDR1 SNHLY, CDR2 FYNNEI. CDR3 sequence: CASRTQPNQPQHF. The CDR3 bases are TGTGCCAGCAGGACACAGCCAAATCAGCCCCAGCATTTT.

V gene TRBV19 combines with J gene TRBJ2-2; possible D gene TRBD1, 6 bases. V was trimmed by 5 bases and J by 6 bases, leaving 10 bases between them. This CDR3 has 13 amino acids. Germline lookup yields CDR1 LNHDA and CDR2 SQIVND (reference sequence). The DNA of the CDR3 is TGTGCCAGTAGTTGGACAGACCCCGGGGAGCTGTTTTTT. This gives the protein CASSWTDPGELFF.

The V gene is TRBV7-2, the J gene TRBJ2-7, with 8 bases that match TRBD2. The CDR3 runs 14 residues. From germline, CDR1 is SGHTA and CDR2 FQGNSA. The ends lost 6 bases at V and 0 bases at J; junction bases unmatched: 4. CDR3 bases: TGTGCCAGCAGTCGGAGCGGGAGCTCCTACGAGCAGTACTTC. It specifies CASSRSGSSYEQYF.

The chain joins TRBV19 to TRBJ1-5; 8 bases match TRBD1. Trimming at V came to 8 bases and at J to 5 bases, leaving 8 bases not matched to a gene. The CDR3 spans 14 residues. From germline, CDR1 is LNHDA and CDR2 SQIVND (reference sequence). The CDR3 reads CASRTGSGHQPQHF. CDR3 DNA: TGTGCCAGTCGGACAGGGTCCGGACATCAGCCCCAGCATTTT.

The chain has TRBV29-1 and TRBJ1-4, with a weak D call TRBD1 (6 bases). Germline CDR1 reads SQVTM; CDR2 reads ANQGSEA. The CDR3 length is 12 residues. V was clipped by 7 bases and J by 8 bases, with 14 bases between them. The CDR3 reads CSGEDGGEKLFF. The CDR3 DNA reads TGCAGCGGGGAAGACGGGGGCGAAAAACTGTTTTTT.

The chain carries TRBV28 and TRBJ2-5; the D is unclear. The CDR3 is 11 amino acids. V was clipped by 5 bases and J by 2 bases, with 3 bases between them. Germline-derived CDR1 and CDR2 are MDHEN and SYDVKM. Here the CDR3 DNA reads TGTGCCAGCAGTCGGCAAGAGACCCAGTACTTC. It translates to CASSRQETQYF.

The rearrangement joins TRBV4-1 to TRBJ1-4; D is unclear. CDR3 size: 16 residues. CDR1 and CDR2 (germline): MGHRA, YSYEKL. The V end was cut by 1 base, the J end by 7 bases, with 16 bases between. The CDR3 here is CASSQGWMGMGEKLFF. DNA for the CDR3: TGCGCCAGCAGCCAAGGCTGGATGGGGATGGGTGAAAAACTGTTTTTT.

The chain recombines TRBV7-2 with TRBJ2-3, with 8 bases aligning to TRBD2. In germline, CDR1 is SGHTA, CDR2 FQGNSA. V trimming: 3 bases; J trimming: 1 base; junction bases outside the gene matches: 12. The CDR3 consists of 18 residues. This CDR3 reads CASSFRTSFSGGTDTQYF. Here the CDR3 DNA reads TGTGCCAGCAGCTTCCGGACTAGCTTTTCTGGGGGCACAGATACGCAGTATTTT. The full variable domain, with the rest looked up from reference TRBV7-2 and TRBJ2-3, is GAGVSQSPSNKVTEKGKDVELRCDPISGHTALYWYRQSLGQGLEFLIYFQGNSAPDKSGLPSDRFSAERTGGSVSTLTIQRTQQEDSAVYLCASSFRTSFSGGTDTQYFGPGTRLTVL.

This chain links TRBV2 with TRBJ1-2; a weak D match, TRBD1 (6 bases). The CDR3 is 13 amino acids. V gave up 3 bases and J gave up 5 bases, with 10 bases separating them. CDR1 is SNHLY, CDR2 FYNNEI, per germline. The CDR3 sequence: CASSEGGLYGYTF. CDR3 DNA sequence: TGTGCCAGCAGTGAGGGGGGGCTTTATGGCTACACCTTC.

The chain employs TRBV14 and TRBJ1-1; tentative D call: TRBD1 (5 bases). Trimming took 4 bases from V and 11 from J, leaving 20 bases between them. This CDR3 is built from 14 residues. Germline V gene sequence: CDR1 SGHDN, CDR2 FVKESK. This chain's CDR3 is CASSPTTSQGAAFF. CDR3 DNA: TGTGCCAGCAGCCCCACGACCAGCCAGGGTGCCGCTTTCTTT.

This CDR3 reads CASSLTSYSNQPQHF. DNA of the CDR3: TGTGCCAGCAGTTTAACCTCCTATAGCAATCAGCCCCAGCATTTT. The rearrangement uses TRBV28 and TRBJ1-5; D gene ambiguous. Between the trimmed V and J ends, which lost 2 bases and 0 bases, there was a span of 8 bases. This CDR3 region has 15 residues. Germline CDR1 and CDR2: MDHEN and SYDVKM. Based on the CDR3 plus reference TRBV28 and TRBJ1-5, the full variable domain is DVKVTQSSRYLVKRTGEKVFLECVQDMDHENMFWYRQDPGLGLRLIYFSYDVKMKEKGDIPEGYSVSREKKERFSLILESASTNQTSMYLCASSLTSYSNQPQHFGDGTRLSIL.

A remark on this clone: Other DNA sequences in this sample translate to the same CDR3. The V and J genes are TRBV4-2 and TRBJ2-7; no clear D. Germline CDR1 LGHNA, CDR2 YNFKEQ. The CDR3 runs to 12 residues. Trimming removed 0 bases from V and 4 bases from J, with 4 bases in between. CDR3 region: CASSQDTYEQYF. DNA of the CDR3: TGTGCCAGCAGCCAAGATACGTACGAGCAGTACTTC.

This chain uses TRBV3-1 (or the pseudogene TRBV3-2) with TRBJ1-3, with unresolved D. V lost 0 bases and J lost 0, with 9 bases in between. Looked up from germline, CDR1 is LGHDT and CDR2 is YNNKEL (reference sequence). The CDR3 is 16 residues long. This chain's CDR3 is CASSQEGKSSGNTIYF. The CDR3 DNA reads TGTGCCAGCAGCCAAGAAGGAAAGTCCTCTGGAAACACCATATATTTT.

The rearrangement uses TRBV5-4 and TRBJ2-2; D unresolved. The CDR3 length is 17 residues. The germline CDR1 and CDR2 sequences are SGHNT and YYREEE (reference sequence). Trimming stripped 0 bases from V and 0 bases from J, with 12 bases between. The CDR3 DNA is TGTGCCAGCAGCTTGGCCAGTAAGGGCTCGAACACCGGGGAGCTGTTTTTT. This translates into CASSLASKGSNTGELFF.

The chain employs TRBV30 and TRBJ1-5; D is undetermined. The CDR3 has 15 residues. Germline V gene sequence: CDR1 GTSNPN, CDR2 SVGIG (reference sequence). The V gene lost 3 bases and the J gene lost 6 bases, with 18 bases spanning the gap. Here the CDR3 reads CAWSTGSERAQPQHF. CDR3 coding DNA: TGTGCCTGGAGCACCGGATCCGAGAGGGCTCAGCCCCAGCATTTT.

The chain carries TRBV5-1 and TRBJ2-3; 10 bases align to TRBD2. The junction had 11 bases not matched to a gene; V was cut back by 4 bases and J by 6 bases. The germline CDR1 and CDR2 sequences are SGHRS and YFSETQ. CDR3 length: 16 amino acids. CDR3 sequence (DNA): TGCGCCAGCAGCCCGGAGGGGCTAGCGGGGGCCGATACGCAGTATTTT. This translates into CASSPEGLAGADTQYF.

This clone has only a few counts. The chain uses TRBV28 and TRBJ1-2; D uncertain. This CDR3 region has 11 residues. V shed 8 bases and J shed 1 base, with 5 bases lying between them. Germline assignment: CDR1 MDHEN and CDR2 SYDVKM. The CDR3 DNA follows: TGTGCCAGCGGGGTTAACTATGGCTACACCTTC. Translated: CASGVNYGYTF.

This rearrangement joins TRBV27 to TRBJ2-1, with no clear D. V was cut by 3 bases and J by 3 bases, with 9 bases left in between. The CDR3 contains 14 residues. Looked up from germline, CDR1 is MNHEY and CDR2 is SMNVEV (reference sequence). The CDR3 sequence is CASSFNPFYNEQFF. The CDR3 DNA reads as TGTGCCAGCAGTTTTAACCCCTTCTACAATGAGCAGTTCTTC.

The V call is TRBV3-1 (or the pseudogene TRBV3-2), the J call TRBJ1-2; 7 bases map to TRBD1. Germline V gives CDR1 LGHDT, CDR2 YNNKEL (reference sequence). The ends lost 1 base at V and 8 bases at J; junction bases unmatched: 7. The CDR3 loop spans 14 amino acids. The CDR3 loop is CASSQVEGARGYTF. CDR3 nucleotides: TGTGCCAGCAGCCAAGTTGAGGGGGCAAGGGGCTACACCTTC.